This entry lists 23 T cell receptor beta chains sequenced from one sample in a study of T cell responses to AZD1222 COVID-19 vaccine. Assay: immunoSEQ multiplex PCR; the TCRdb copy retains only in-frame clones and omits some. The sample has some 180,000 clones, around 90% seen once. The sequenced sample was peripheral blood, obtained 28 days after the second AZD1222 dose. These receptors originate from an adult who received the AZD1222 COVID-19 vaccine.

J is TRBJ2-5 and V is TRBV7-8; D remains ambiguous. CDR3 size: 18 residues. The germline gives CDR1 SGHVS, CDR2 FQNEAQ. The V gene lost 5 bases and the J gene lost 3 bases, with 25 bases spanning the gap. The CDR3 region has the DNA TGTGCCAGCAGCGCTGAGGCCCGACACGGATCCCCAAAAGAGACCCAGTACTTC. Its protein product is CASSAEARHGSPKETQYF.

The chain uses TRBV19 and TRBJ1-5; 7 bases are shared with TRBD1. The V gene's germline CDR1 is LNHDA and CDR2 SQIVND (reference sequence). The CDR3 loop spans 13 amino acids. Trimming took 8 bases from V and 3 from J; bases not matched to a gene: 4. Here the CDR3 DNA reads TGTGCCAGTCGGGACAGTATCAATCAGCCCCAGCATTTT. Amino acid sequence: CASRDSINQPQHF. Drawing the rest from reference TRBV19 and TRBJ1-5, the complete variable domain is DGGITQSPKYLFRKEGQNVTLSCEQNLNHDAMYWYRQDPGQGLRLIYYSQIVNDFQKGDIAEGYSVSREKKESFPLTVTSAQKNPTAFYLCASRDSINQPQHFGDGTRLSIL.

The chain is built from TRBV24-1 and TRBJ1-4; TRBD1 matches at 8 bases. The CDR3 is 18 residues long. Germline trimming cut 4 bases from V and 8 bases from J; bases unmatched to any gene: 17. Germline V gives CDR1 KGHDR, CDR2 SFDVKD. CDR3 sequence reads: CATSDRPLIRDRKEKLFF. DNA for the CDR3: TGTGCCACCAGTGACCGCCCCCTTATCCGGGACAGGAAAGAAAAACTGTTTTTT.

The chain has TRBV2 and TRBJ1-2; D unresolved. The CDR3 runs 11 residues. Germline CDR1 and CDR2: SNHLY and FYNNEI. Trimming removed 7 bases from V and 6 bases from J, with 9 bases in between. The CDR3 protein is CASNGGHGYTF. The CDR3 nucleotides read TGTGCCAGCAATGGCGGCCATGGCTACACCTTC.

The V gene is TRBV7-3, the J gene TRBJ2-3; D is unresolved. CDR1 SGHTA and CDR2 FQGTGA come from the germline V gene. The CDR3 covers 11 residues. Trimming removed 4 bases at V and 6 bases at J, with 5 bases between. The DNA of the CDR3 is TGTGCCAGCAGCTGGGTGGATACGCAGTATTTT. Protein: CASSWVDTQYF.

The chain recombines TRBV5-6 with TRBJ1-1; D is perhaps TRBD1 (5 bases). V lost 0 bases to trimming and J lost 7 bases, with 10 bases between them. Germline CDR1 reads SGHDT; CDR2 reads YYEEEE. This CDR3 has 13 residues. The chain's CDR3 is CASSLAGGNEAFF. In DNA form, the CDR3 reads TGTGCCAGCAGCTTGGCGGGGGGGAATGAAGCTTTCTTT.

The chain uses TRBV4-2 and TRBJ1-1; D unresolved. Germline V gene sequence: CDR1 LGHNA, CDR2 YNFKEQ. Trimming stripped 0 bases from V and 6 bases from J, with 14 bases between. The CDR3 totals 15 residues. The CDR3 coding sequence is TGTGCCAGCAGCCAAGATAGGCAGGCGGATCCTGAAGCTTTCTTT. Translation gives CASSQDRQADPEAFF.

Notes on this clone: Other DNA variants within this sample encode the same CDR3. The V and J genes are TRBV7-8 and TRBJ1-1, with D unclear. Germline values: CDR1 SGHVS, CDR2 FQNEAQ. This CDR3 contains 14 residues. V was trimmed by 1 base and J by 1 base, leaving 7 bases between them. The CDR3 sequence is CASSLGRRNTEAFF. CDR3 DNA sequence: TGTGCCAGCAGCTTAGGGCGGCGGAACACTGAAGCTTTCTTT.

The rearrangement uses TRBV5-4 and TRBJ2-5; 10 nucleotides line up with TRBD2. Trimming cost V 1 base and J 4 bases; bases outside gene matches: 1. The CDR3 sequence is 14 residues long. CDR1 is SGHNT, CDR2 YYREEE, per germline (reference sequence). The DNA for the CDR3 is TGTGCCAGCAGCTTGCCTAGCGGGGGAGAGACCCAGTACTTC. Its protein is CASSLPSGGETQYF.

V and J are TRBV15 and TRBJ2-1; 8 bases fit TRBD2. Germline-derived CDR1 and CDR2 are LNHNV and YYDKDF (reference sequence). This CDR3 has 18 residues. J lost 5 bases, V lost 3 bases, and 15 bases had no gene match. This CDR3 is CATSSPKRGTSSHNEQFF. For the CDR3, the DNA is TGTGCCACCAGCAGTCCGAAGAGAGGGACTAGTTCCCACAATGAGCAGTTCTTC.

Only one count was recorded for this clone. J is TRBJ1-1 and V is TRBV24-1, with 9 positions matching TRBD1. This CDR3 is 15 amino acids long. From germline, CDR1 is KGHDR and CDR2 SFDVKD. Trimming removed 6 bases from V and 3 bases from J; junction bases left unmatched: 7. CDR3 sequence: CATSPTDRGYTEAFF. The CDR3 region has the DNA TGTGCCACCAGTCCCACGGACAGGGGATACACTGAAGCTTTCTTT.

This clone turned up a few times. The V gene is TRBV19, the J gene TRBJ1-2, with TRBD1 identical over 7 bases. Germline CDR1 is LNHDA and CDR2 is SQIVND (reference sequence). With V trimmed by 4 bases and J by 0 bases, 5 bases remained unmatched. The CDR3 has 15 residues. In nucleotides, the CDR3 is TGTGCCAGTAGTAGACGGGACAGAGCTAACTATGGCTACACCTTC. The encoded protein is CASSRRDRANYGYTF.

This chain connects TRBV5-4 to TRBJ1-3; no definite D call. The CDR3 has 16 residues. With 4 bases removed from V and 4 bases from J, the gap between germline ends came to 18 bases. Germline V CDR1 and CDR2: SGHNT, YYREEE (reference sequence). The CDR3: CASSNSGRVWGNTIYF. In DNA form, the CDR3 reads TGTGCCAGCAGCAACAGCGGACGGGTCTGGGGAAACACCATATATTTT.

J is TRBJ2-7 and V is TRBV7-9; D is perhaps TRBD1 or TRBD2 (5 bases each). V lost 3 bases, J lost 2 bases, and 14 bases lay in between. Per the germline V gene, CDR1 is SEHNR and CDR2 is FQNEAQ (reference sequence). The CDR3 contains 15 residues. CDR3 coding DNA: TGTGCCAGCAGCTTGTGGATTGGGGGAACCTACGAGCAGTACTTC. It specifies CASSLWIGGTYEQYF.

The V call is TRBV5-1, the J call TRBJ1-5; D gene unclear. Germline lookup yields CDR1 SGHRS and CDR2 YFSETQ. The CDR3 runs to 13 residues. The V end was cut by 0 bases, the J end by 4 bases, with 5 bases between. Here the CDR3 reads CASSLATNQPQHF. The CDR3 DNA reads as TGCGCCAGCAGCTTGGCCACTAATCAGCCCCAGCATTTT.

This chain links TRBV7-6 with TRBJ2-1, with 9 positions matching TRBD2. J gave up 4 bases and V 4 bases, and 14 bases lay outside the gene matches. Germline V gives CDR1 SGHVS, CDR2 FNYEAQ. The CDR3 spans 18 residues. In nucleotides, the CDR3 is TGTGCCAGCAGCTCAGACTGGGAGCTAGCGGGGCTTTACAATGAGCAGTTCTTC. This sequence encodes CASSSDWELAGLYNEQFF.

The chain employs TRBV19 and TRBJ2-1; 8 nucleotides match TRBD2. The CDR3 extends over 15 amino acids. The germline CDR1 and CDR2 sequences are LNHDA and SQIVND (reference sequence). The V segment lost 0 bases and the J segment 8 bases; nucleotides outside the gene matches: 6. Here the CDR3 reads CASSIDPGTRDEQFF. The CDR3 DNA sequence: TGTGCCAGTAGTATAGATCCCGGGACTAGGGATGAGCAGTTCTTC.

The rearrangement links TRBV6-4 to TRBJ1-2; D might be TRBD1 (5 bases). The CDR3 is 14 amino acids. Germline-derived CDR1 and CDR2 are MRHNA and SNTAGT. The V and J ends lost 2 bases and 5 bases respectively, with 12 bases between them. The CDR3 sequence: CASSDGGGRYGYTF. In nucleotides, the CDR3 is TGTGCCAGCAGTGACGGTGGGGGACGGTATGGCTACACCTTC.

The chain links TRBV4-2 to TRBJ2-3; TRBD2 matches 10 bases. Germline assignment: CDR1 LGHNA and CDR2 YNFKEQ. V lost 0 bases and J lost 5; bases outside the gene matches: 8. The CDR3 totals 17 residues. This CDR3 is CASSQEAASGSGDTQYF. The CDR3 nucleotides read TGTGCCAGCAGCCAAGAAGCTGCTAGCGGGAGTGGAGATACGCAGTATTTT.

The J gene is TRBJ2-3, the V gene TRBV2; 7 bases are a match to TRBD2. J lost 4 bases, V lost 5 bases, and 0 bases had no gene match. CDR1 is SNHLY, CDR2 FYNNEI, per germline. The CDR3 runs to 12 residues. The DNA of the CDR3 is TGTGCCAGCAGTAGCGGGGCAGATACGCAGTATTTT. It is translated as CASSSGADTQYF.

The chain has TRBV6-5 and TRBJ2-1, with D unresolved. This CDR3 is 11 amino acids long. The germline V gene has CDR1 MNHEY and CDR2 SVGAGI. Trimming shortened V by 5 bases and J by 7 bases, and 6 bases separated the two germline ends. CDR3 nucleotides: TGTGCCAGCAGTAAAAGGAATGAGCAGTTCTTC. This sequence encodes CASSKRNEQFF.

This clone was picked up one time. The chain employs TRBV6-6 and TRBJ1-5; a weak D match, TRBD1 (5 bases). The V gene's germline CDR1 is MNHNY and CDR2 SVGAGI (reference sequence). The CDR3 has 15 amino acids. Trimming shortened V by 1 base and J by 1 base, and 8 bases separated the two germline ends. The CDR3 here is CASSYWKGSNQPQHF. Written as DNA, the CDR3 is TGTGCCAGCAGTTACTGGAAGGGGAGCAATCAGCCCCAGCATTTT.

The gene calls are TRBV7-9 and TRBJ2-7; possible D gene TRBD1, 5 bases. V dropped 4 bases and J dropped 3 bases, with 10 bases sitting between them. The germline CDR1 and CDR2 sequences are SEHNR and FQNEAQ (reference sequence). The CDR3 has 13 residues. CDR3 residues: CASSSRQIYEQYF. CDR3 DNA: TGTGCCAGCAGCTCACGACAGATCTACGAGCAGTACTTC.